Described below is a single T cell receptor beta chain sequence and its context. This sample stems from a study of control samples from healthy donors and cancer patients. Using immunoSEQ multiplex PCR, the repertoire was profiled, and TCRdb retains in-frame clones only, with some absent. Of 130,000 or so clones listed, roughly 90% were seen once; the top ten hold around 7.6%. This TCR was sampled from a man aged 50 to 60 with head and neck cancer. The specimen sequenced was PBMCs.

The CDR3 DNA follows: TGTGCCAGCAGTGGGATTGACAGGGGCGCTAACTATGGCTACACCTTC. Translating it yields CASSGIDRGANYGYTF. The chain is built from TRBV6-1 and TRBJ1-2; 8 positions match TRBD1. Trimming took 4 bases from V and 0 from J; bases not matched to a gene: 7. The germline gives CDR1 MNHNS, CDR2 SASEGT. CDR3 length equals 16 residues.